The 29 T cell receptor beta chains below come from one sample, sequenced in a study of regulatory T cells in long-lasting Graves disease. Time point denoted: newly diagnosed GD, antithyroid drugs for less than 3 months. Scientists built the TCR library using RNA that was extracted from PBMCs. Arm-PCR with iRepertoire HTBI primers amplified the CDR3 regions for these TCR beta libraries. MiXCR was run by TCRdb on the multiplex PCR reads, yielding one entry per CDR3 protein. The sample has some 220,000 distinct CDR3 sequences; around 19% are singletons. This sample also belongs to another study, concerning T cells in Graves' hyperthyroidism and ophthalmopathy.

Source: peripheral blood mononuclear cells (PBMCs), taken at new diagnosis, from a patient treated with antithyroid drugs. Every receptor here comes from a woman aged 25-40 years with Graves disease.

The table lists this clonotype with many counts. The rearrangement uses TRBV29-1 and TRBJ2-6, with D tentatively TRBD2 (5 bases). This CDR3 contains 14 residues. Trimming shortened V by 6 bases and J by 1 base, and 10 bases separated the two germline ends. Per the germline V gene, CDR1 is SQVTM and CDR2 is ANQGSEA. Here the CDR3 DNA reads TGCAGCGTCGAGCCGGGGTCTGGGGCCAACGTCCTGACTTTC. Protein product: CSVEPGSGANVLTF. Together with reference TRBV29-1 and TRBJ2-6, the CDR3 gives the full variable domain: SAVISQKPSRDICQRGTSLTIQCQVDSQVTMMFWYRQQPGQSLTLIATANQGSEATYESGFVIDKFPISRPNLTFSTLTVSNMSPEDSSIYLCSVEPGSGANVLTFGAGSRLTVL.

This clonotype was counted at least ten times. The chain is built from TRBV19 and TRBJ1-2; 8 bases align to TRBD1. Germline V gene data show CDR1 as LNHDA and CDR2 as SQIVND (reference sequence). With V trimmed by 5 bases and J by 5 bases, 10 bases remained unmatched. CDR3 length: 15 residues. CDR3 residues: CASSVSGTGAYGYTF. The CDR3 bases are TGTGCCAGTAGTGTCTCCGGGACAGGAGCTTATGGCTACACCTTC.

This clonotype was seen at least ten times. The CDR3 bases are TGTGCCAGCAGCTTACCGGACAGGGACGAGCAGTACTTC. Residues: CASSLPDRDEQYF. The chain combines TRBV7-2 with TRBJ2-7; 8 nucleotides agree with TRBD1. Germline V gene sequence: CDR1 SGHTA, CDR2 FQGNSA. Trimming cost V 2 bases and J 5 bases; bases outside gene matches: 2. CDR3 length equals 13 residues.

With regard to this clonotype: One end of the junction fails to match germline, which may point to a read error. This chain connects TRBV6-5 to TRBJ2-7, with D possibly TRBD1 on 5 matching bases. The CDR3 sequence is 19 residues long. From germline, CDR1 is MNHEY and CDR2 SVGAGI. The CDR3, as DNA: TGTACCAGCAGTTACTTAGGGCCAGGGAATACGGCCAAAAGGGCGGAGCAGTACTTC. Amino acid sequence: CTSSYLGPGNTAKRAEQYF.

The genes are TRBV6-2 or TRBV6-3 and TRBJ2-3; maybe TRBD2 (5 bases). The CDR3 loop spans 16 amino acids. V was trimmed by 0 bases and J by 2 bases, leaving 12 bases between them. Per germline, CDR1 MNHEY and CDR2 SVGEGT. The CDR3 protein is CASSYSKSGFTDTQYF. The CDR3 bases are TGTGCCAGCAGTTACTCGAAGAGCGGCTTCACAGATACGCAGTATTTT.

This clonotype occurred a few times. This rearrangement joins TRBV5-8 to TRBJ2-5, with a possible D match to TRBD1 (5 bases). Germline V gene lookup returns CDR1 SGHTS and CDR2 YDEGEE. The CDR3 is 13 residues long. V was cut by 4 bases and J by 0 bases, with 7 bases left in between. This CDR3 is CASSRGDQETQYF. The CDR3 coding sequence is TGTGCCAGCAGCAGGGGCGACCAAGAGACCCAGTACTTC.

This clonotype was seen at least ten times. The V and J genes are TRBV11-2 and TRBJ1-4; D might be TRBD1 (6 bases). V was shortened by 4 bases and J by 0 bases, with 12 bases between the two germline ends. Per germline, CDR1 SGHAT and CDR2 FQNNGV. This CDR3 is built from 16 residues. The CDR3 coding sequence is TGTGCCAGCAGCTCCCGGAGGGGGGCAACTAATGAAAAACTGTTTTTT. This gives the protein CASSSRRGATNEKLFF.

This clonotype was recorded at least ten times. The chain is built from TRBV20-1 and TRBJ2-7; 7 nucleotides agree with TRBD2. The germline V gene has CDR1 DFQATT and CDR2 SNEGSKA (reference sequence). The CDR3 is 16 residues long. V was clipped by 3 bases and J by 0 bases; unmatched bases: 11. The CDR3 DNA is TGCAGTGCTAGTGAAACAAGCGGGACTGCCTCCTACGAGCAGTACTTC. Its translation: CSASETSGTASYEQYF.

The sample holds many counts of this clonotype. The chain employs TRBV30 and TRBJ1-1, with D possibly matching TRBD1 (5 bases). The CDR3 sequence is 13 residues long. Germline CDR1 is GTSNPN and CDR2 is SVGIG (reference sequence). Trimming removed 8 bases from V and 7 bases from J, with 20 bases in between. The CDR3 spells CAGGASKDLEAFF. CDR3 DNA: TGTGCCGGCGGGGCCTCGAAGGACCTTGAAGCTTTCTTT.

The DNA for the CDR3 is TGTGCCAGCAGAGGCAGGGTTTCAGTCCAAACCTACGAGCAGTACTTC. As protein: CASRGRVSVQTYEQYF. The chain combines TRBV28 with TRBJ2-7, with a weak D call TRBD1 (5 bases). There are 16 residues in the CDR3. The germline V gene encodes CDR1 MDHEN and CDR2 SYDVKM. The germline V and J ends were trimmed by 6 bases and 2 bases, with 20 bases remaining between them.

Only a few counts were recorded for this clonotype. V usage is TRBV5-6 and J usage is TRBJ1-1; D gene uncertain. Germline CDR1 reads SGHDT; CDR2 reads YYEEEE. The CDR3 length is 14 residues. Trimming stripped 3 bases from V and 0 bases from J, with 9 bases between. CDR3 sequence: CASSSLWVNTEAFF. CDR3 bases: TGTGCCAGCAGCTCCTTGTGGGTGAACACTGAAGCTTTCTTT.

This clonotype was picked up many times. This chain joins TRBV2 and TRBJ2-1; D is uncertain. With 4 bases removed from V and 0 bases from J, the gap between germline ends came to 13 bases. This CDR3 region has 16 residues. CDR1 is SNHLY and CDR2 is FYNNEI in the germline V gene. The chain's CDR3 is CASSGAGHRSYNEQFF. The DNA of the CDR3 is TGTGCCAGCAGTGGTGCCGGCCACCGCTCCTACAATGAGCAGTTCTTC.

As concerns this clonotype: A read error may be the cause here, since a much bigger clone is one base away. V usage is TRBV11-3 and J usage is TRBJ2-7; D unresolved. CDR1 SGHNT and CDR2 YENEEA come from the germline V gene. The CDR3 totals 14 residues. CDR3: CPSSPRPAAREQYF. The CDR3 DNA reads as TGTCCCAGCAGCCCACGACCCGCGGCAAGGGAGCAGTACTTC.

This clonotype was seen repeatedly, ten times or more. The gene calls are TRBV6-1 and TRBJ1-6; TRBD1 matches at 9 bases. Germline-derived CDR1 and CDR2 are MNHNS and SASEGT. This CDR3 has 15 amino acids. V dropped 5 bases and J dropped 7; count of bases not matched to a gene: 6. This chain's CDR3 is CASSPRTGENSPLHF. CDR3 sequence (DNA): TGTGCCAGCAGTCCAAGGACAGGGGAGAATTCACCCCTCCACTTT.

This clonotype was seen a few times. The gene calls are TRBV5-4 and TRBJ2-1, with D maybe TRBD2 (6 bases). The CDR3 covers 16 residues. The V gene's germline CDR1 is SGHNT and CDR2 YYREEE (reference sequence). V gave up 2 bases and J gave up 6 bases, with 18 bases separating them. The CDR3 region has the DNA TGTGCCAGCAGCTTACTGGGTGGGGGGTTAGGCAATGAGCAGTTCTTC. Translating it yields CASSLLGGGLGNEQFF.

The V and J genes are TRBV30 and TRBJ2-6, with D possibly being TRBD1 (6 bases). Between the trimmed V and J ends, which lost 3 bases and 0 bases, there was a span of 15 bases. CDR1 is GTSNPN and CDR2 is SVGIG in the germline V gene (reference sequence). The CDR3 is 17 residues long. The CDR3, as DNA: TGTGCCTGGAGAGGGGCAGGGGCTTCCTCTGGGGCCAACGTCCTGACTTTC. Translating gives CAWRGAGASSGANVLTF. The full variable domain, in which reference TRBV30 and TRBJ2-6 provide the parts outside the CDR3, is SQTIHQWPATLVQPVGSPLSLECTVEGTSNPNLYWYRQAAGRGLQLLFYSVGIGQISSEVPQNLSASRPQDRQFILSSKKLLLSDSGFYLCAWRGAGASSGANVLTFGAGSRLTVL.

Ten or more counts support this clonotype. This chain joins TRBV28 and TRBJ2-3; D gene unclear. The ends were cut back, 7 bases at V and 0 bases at J, with 14 bases in the middle. CDR1 and CDR2 from the germline V gene are MDHEN and SYDVKM. This CDR3 is 15 amino acids long. The CDR3 nucleotides are TGTGCCAGCAAGACTCCAGGTGCGAGCACAGATACGCAGTATTTT. Protein sequence: CASKTPGASTDTQYF.

This clonotype was detected many times. The chain is built from TRBV20-1 and TRBJ1-2, with no clear D. Trimming took 5 bases from V and 8 from J, leaving 18 bases between them. The germline V gene has CDR1 DFQATT and CDR2 SNEGSKA (reference sequence). The CDR3 is 13 residues long. The CDR3 is CSAAPGSEVGYTF. Written as DNA, the CDR3 is TGCAGTGCTGCGCCGGGTTCCGAAGTGGGCTACACCTTC.

This clonotype has ten or more counts. As DNA, the CDR3 is TGTGCCAGCAGTTTCGGACTAGCGGGAGTAGTTGAGCAGTTCTTC. Amino acids: CASSFGLAGVVEQFF. The chain employs TRBV27 and TRBJ2-1; 13 nucleotides line up with TRBD2. The CDR3 runs 15 residues. CDR1 MNHEY and CDR2 SMNVEV come from the germline V gene (reference sequence). The J segment lost 9 bases and the V segment lost 3 bases, leaving 5 bases of the junction unmatched.

In this sample, this clonotype turned up many times. The J gene is TRBJ1-4, the V gene TRBV28, with 7 positions matching TRBD1. The CDR3 contains 13 residues. In germline, CDR1 is MDHEN, CDR2 SYDVKM. V lost 5 bases and J lost 8; bases outside the gene matches: 5. CDR3 DNA sequence: TGTGCCAGCAGTCGACAGGGTGCGGAAAAACTGTTTTTT. Its translation: CASSRQGAEKLFF.

The chain carries TRBV4-1 and TRBJ1-2; perhaps TRBD1 as D (5 bases). Germline V gene lookup returns CDR1 MGHRA and CDR2 YSYEKL. This CDR3 comprises 15 residues. V was clipped by 1 base and J by 8 bases, with 17 bases between them. In nucleotides, the CDR3 is TGCGCCAGCAGCCAAGTGGGCTATATGAGACAGGGCTACACCTTC. Protein: CASSQVGYMRQGYTF.

This clonotype was detected ten times or more. The gene calls are TRBV3-1 and TRBJ2-5; D assignment may be TRBD1 or TRBD2 (6 bases each). The germline V and J ends were trimmed by 0 bases and 5 bases, with 16 bases remaining between them. The germline V gene has CDR1 LGHDT and CDR2 YNNKEL (reference sequence). This CDR3 region has 16 residues. DNA of the CDR3: TGTGCCAGCAGCCAAGATTTTCGGGGGCAGAGGGAGACCCAGTACTTC. The encoded protein is CASSQDFRGQRETQYF.

This clonotype occurred many times. The chain couples TRBV20-1 to TRBJ2-5; 11 nucleotides line up with TRBD2. CDR1 DFQATT and CDR2 SNEGSKA come from the germline V gene (reference sequence). CDR3 length: 15 amino acids. V gave up 0 bases and J gave up 5 bases; unmatched junction bases: 5. Written as DNA, the CDR3 is TGCAGTGCTAGAGATCAATTAGCGGGGGGGGAGACCCAGTACTTC. Amino acid sequence: CSARDQLAGGETQYF.

This clonotype was seen repeatedly, ten times or more. The V call is TRBV30, the J call TRBJ1-3, with TRBD1 matching 8 bases. With 8 bases clipped from V and 0 bases from J, the junction kept 12 bases outside the gene matches. From germline, CDR1 is GTSNPN and CDR2 SVGIG (reference sequence). The CDR3 runs 16 residues. DNA for the CDR3: TGTGCCCGAATGACAGGGGACGTTTACTCTGGAAACACCATATATTTT. Its protein is CARMTGDVYSGNTIYF.

This clonotype was picked up many times. This chain uses TRBV28 with TRBJ1-1; no definite D call. V was pared by 7 bases and J by 4 bases, with 13 bases between. The V gene's germline CDR1 is MDHEN and CDR2 SYDVKM. The CDR3 contains 13 residues. The CDR3 sequence is CASTGKGSTEAFF. The CDR3 region has the DNA TGTGCCAGCACCGGAAAAGGGAGCACTGAAGCTTTCTTT. Combining the CDR3 with reference TRBV28 and TRBJ1-1 gives the whole variable domain DVKVTQSSRYLVKRTGEKVFLECVQDMDHENMFWYRQDPGLGLRLIYFSYDVKMKEKGDIPEGYSVSREKKERFSLILESASTNQTSMYLCASTGKGSTEAFFGQGTRLTVV.

This clonotype came up many times. The chain couples TRBV10-3 to TRBJ1-2; no reliable D call. Germline CDR1 and CDR2: ENHRY and SYGVKD. V lost 2 bases and J 3 bases, leaving 13 bases between the germline ends. The CDR3 runs to 15 residues. CDR3 region: CAISEIQRSDYGYTF. The CDR3 DNA sequence: TGTGCCATCAGTGAGATTCAAAGATCGGACTATGGCTACACCTTC.

This clonotype was seen repeatedly, ten times or more. V is TRBV10-3 and J is TRBJ2-2, with 9 bases that match TRBD1. CDR1 is ENHRY and CDR2 is SYGVKD in the germline V gene. This CDR3 comprises 14 residues. V shed 4 bases, J shed 7 bases, and the junction held 4 bases outside the gene matches. The CDR3 spells CAISGQGGFGELFF. CDR3 bases: TGTGCCATCAGTGGACAGGGGGGATTCGGGGAGCTGTTTTTT.

This rearrangement joins TRBV28 to TRBJ1-4; perhaps TRBD1 as D (6 bases). Germline-derived CDR1 and CDR2 are MDHEN and SYDVKM. The CDR3 is 15 amino acids. V was shortened by 0 bases and J by 6 bases, with 11 bases between the two germline ends. CDR3 nucleotides: TGTGCCAGCAGTTTATGGGGGGCCGCGGATGAAAAACTGTTTTTT. Residues: CASSLWGAADEKLFF.

This clonotype was seen many times. This rearrangement joins TRBV30 to TRBJ2-1; D ambiguous. Trimming cost V 0 bases and J 11 bases, with 8 bases left between them. CDR3 size: 11 residues. Per germline, CDR1 GTSNPN and CDR2 SVGIG (reference sequence). The CDR3 is CAWSVRAKQFF. CDR3 bases: TGTGCCTGGAGTGTACGGGCAAAGCAGTTCTTC.